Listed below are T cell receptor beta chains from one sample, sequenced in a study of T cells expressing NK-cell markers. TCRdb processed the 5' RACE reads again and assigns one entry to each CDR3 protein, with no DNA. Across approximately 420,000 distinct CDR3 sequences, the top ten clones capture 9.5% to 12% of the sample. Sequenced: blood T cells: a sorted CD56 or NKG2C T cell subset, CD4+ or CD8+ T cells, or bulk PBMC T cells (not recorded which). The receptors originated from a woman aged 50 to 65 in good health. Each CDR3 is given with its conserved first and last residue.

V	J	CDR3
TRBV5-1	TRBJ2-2	CASSSGLADANTGELFF
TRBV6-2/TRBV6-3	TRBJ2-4	CASSRVDRLAKNIQYF
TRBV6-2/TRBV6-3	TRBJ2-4	CASSYTGARDIQYF
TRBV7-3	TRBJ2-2	CASSYSSGTSGIPGELFF
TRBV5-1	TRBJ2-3	CASSLGDTGPSGDTQYF
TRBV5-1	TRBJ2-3	CASGREVADTQYF
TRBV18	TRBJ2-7	CASSPSISPETYEQYF
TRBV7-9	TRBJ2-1	CASSGRQGWSYNEQFF
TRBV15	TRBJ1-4	CATSTDRGNEKLFF
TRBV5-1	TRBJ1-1	CASSLEWGNTEAFF
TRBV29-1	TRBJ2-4	CSVGDRGPSIQYF
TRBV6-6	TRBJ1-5	CASCPAGHYSNQPQHF
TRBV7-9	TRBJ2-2	CASSETLGLVSGELFF
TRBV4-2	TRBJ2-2	CASSLRRGELFF
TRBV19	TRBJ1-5	CASSIVGLGQPQHF
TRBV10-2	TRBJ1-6	CASRPPGQNNSPLHF
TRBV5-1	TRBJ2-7	CASRREAYEQYF
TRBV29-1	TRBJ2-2	CSVTRDMAGHGELFF
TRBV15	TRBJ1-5	CATSRGLGNQPQHF
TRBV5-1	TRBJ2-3	CASSRVGFSFTDTQYF
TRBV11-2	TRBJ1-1	CASSWEQGWNTEAFF
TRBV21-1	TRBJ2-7	CASSKADYEQYF
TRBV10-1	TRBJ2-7	CASSETRDSGWQYF
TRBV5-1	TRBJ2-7	CASSLVGTTAYEQYF
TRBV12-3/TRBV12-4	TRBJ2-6	CASSPWGNGANVLTF
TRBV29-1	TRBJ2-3	CSTRQGTDTQYF
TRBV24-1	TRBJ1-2	CATSDEQGIAGYTF
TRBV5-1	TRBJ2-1	CASQRDYAYNEQFF
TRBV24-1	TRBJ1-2	CATSDPGQDYTF
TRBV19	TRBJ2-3	CASSQSGRALDTQYF
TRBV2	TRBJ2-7	CASSDGGSSYEQYF
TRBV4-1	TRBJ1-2	CASSQERGSGYTF
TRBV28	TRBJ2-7	CASSYRTYSYEQYF
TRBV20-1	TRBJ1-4	CSARVTGGGEKLFF
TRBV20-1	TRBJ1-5	CSAREAQGMGNQPQHF
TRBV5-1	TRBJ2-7	CASSLRNWAYEQYF
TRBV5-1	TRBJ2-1	CASSPPGQGGYNEQFF
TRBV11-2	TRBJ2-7	CASSLVAVHEQYF
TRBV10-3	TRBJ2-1	CAISERLLTQSSYNEQFF
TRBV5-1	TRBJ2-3	CASSDFGGGPSTDTQYF
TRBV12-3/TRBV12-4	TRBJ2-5	CASSLGRPLQETQYF
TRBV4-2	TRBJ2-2	CASSPKTGGITGELFF
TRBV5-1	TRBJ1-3	CASSLAMTSSGNTIYF
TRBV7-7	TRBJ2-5	CASSLASGGPETQYF
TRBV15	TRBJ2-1	CATSRTGRDEQFF
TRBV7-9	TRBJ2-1	CASSSRRAGGPENEQFF
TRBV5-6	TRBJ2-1	CASSVRDSYNEQFF
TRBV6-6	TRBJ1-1	CASIKNTEAFF
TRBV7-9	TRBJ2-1	CASSTHTDRSYNEQFF
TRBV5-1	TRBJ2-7	CASSSLPTGGYYEQYF
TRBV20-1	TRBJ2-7	CSARGPSEAPVEQYF
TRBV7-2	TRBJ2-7	CASSLVGLAAYEQYF